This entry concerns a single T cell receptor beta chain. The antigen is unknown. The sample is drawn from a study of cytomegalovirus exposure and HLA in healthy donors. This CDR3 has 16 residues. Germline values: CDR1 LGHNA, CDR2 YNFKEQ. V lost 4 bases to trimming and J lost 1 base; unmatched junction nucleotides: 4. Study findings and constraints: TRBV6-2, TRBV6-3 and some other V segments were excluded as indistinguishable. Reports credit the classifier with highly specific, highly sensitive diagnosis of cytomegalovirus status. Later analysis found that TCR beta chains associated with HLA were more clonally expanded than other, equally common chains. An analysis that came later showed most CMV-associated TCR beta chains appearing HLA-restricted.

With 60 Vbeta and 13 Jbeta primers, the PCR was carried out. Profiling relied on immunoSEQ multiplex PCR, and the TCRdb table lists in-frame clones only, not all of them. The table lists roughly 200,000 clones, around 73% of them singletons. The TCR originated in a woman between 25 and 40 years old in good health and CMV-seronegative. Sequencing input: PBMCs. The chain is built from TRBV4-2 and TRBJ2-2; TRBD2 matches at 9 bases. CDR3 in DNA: TGTGCCAGCAGCCGAACTAGCGGGCAGAACACCGGGGAGCTGTTTTTT. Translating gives CASSRTSGQNTGELFF.